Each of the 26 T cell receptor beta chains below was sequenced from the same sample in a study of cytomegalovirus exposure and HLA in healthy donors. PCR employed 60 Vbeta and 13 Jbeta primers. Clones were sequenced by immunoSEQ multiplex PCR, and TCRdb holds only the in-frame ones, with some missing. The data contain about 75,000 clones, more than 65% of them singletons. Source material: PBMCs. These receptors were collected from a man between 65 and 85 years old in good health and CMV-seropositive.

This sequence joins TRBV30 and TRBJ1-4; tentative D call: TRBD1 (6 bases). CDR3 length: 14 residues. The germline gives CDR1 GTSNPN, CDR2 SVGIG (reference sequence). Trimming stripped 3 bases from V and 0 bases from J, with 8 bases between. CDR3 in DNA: TGTGCCTGGAGAGGACAGTCAACTAATGAAAAACTGTTTTTT. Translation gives CAWRGQSTNEKLFF.

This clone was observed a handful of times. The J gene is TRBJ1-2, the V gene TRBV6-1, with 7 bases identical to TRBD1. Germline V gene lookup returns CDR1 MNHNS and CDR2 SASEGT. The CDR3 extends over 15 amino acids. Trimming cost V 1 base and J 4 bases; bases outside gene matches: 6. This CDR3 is CASSEGGTEIYGYTF. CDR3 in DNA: TGTGCCAGCAGTGAAGGAGGGACAGAGATCTATGGCTACACCTTC.

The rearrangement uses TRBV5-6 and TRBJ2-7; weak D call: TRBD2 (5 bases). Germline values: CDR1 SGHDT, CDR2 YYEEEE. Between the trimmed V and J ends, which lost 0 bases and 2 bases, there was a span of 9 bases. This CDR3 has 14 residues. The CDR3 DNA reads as TGTGCCAGCAGCTTGGGTCTAGCACCCTACGAGCAGTACTTC. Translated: CASSLGLAPYEQYF.

The CDR3 region has the DNA TGCAGCGTTGCTTTTGACATCCACTCGAACACCGGGGAGCTGTTTTTT. The encoded protein is CSVAFDIHSNTGELFF. The chain combines TRBV29-1 with TRBJ2-2; no clear D gene. Trimming took off 4 bases at V and 0 bases at J, with 15 bases between the two ends. The CDR3 is made up of 16 amino acids. Germline V gene data show CDR1 as SQVTM and CDR2 as ANQGSEA.

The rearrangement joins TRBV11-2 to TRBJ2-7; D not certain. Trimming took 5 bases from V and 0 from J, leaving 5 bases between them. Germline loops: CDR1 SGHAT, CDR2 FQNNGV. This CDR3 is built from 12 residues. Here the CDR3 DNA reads TGTGCCAGCAGCCGGAGCTCCTACGAGCAGTACTTC. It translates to CASSRSSYEQYF.

DNA of the CDR3: TGCGCCAGCAGCCCAGACCGCGGAGCTGAAAAACTGTTTTTT. This sequence encodes CASSPDRGAEKLFF. The chain recombines TRBV5-1 with TRBJ1-4; D uncertain. Germline V gives CDR1 SGHRS, CDR2 YFSETQ. Trimming shortened V by 4 bases and J by 7 bases, and 14 bases separated the two germline ends. The CDR3 contains 14 residues.

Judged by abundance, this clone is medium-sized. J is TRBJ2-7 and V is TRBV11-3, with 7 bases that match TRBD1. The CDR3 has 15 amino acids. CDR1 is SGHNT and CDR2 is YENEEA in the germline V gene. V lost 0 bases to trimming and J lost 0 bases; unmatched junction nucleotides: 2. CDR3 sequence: CASSLETGSSYEQYF. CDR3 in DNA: TGTGCCAGCAGCTTAGAGACAGGGAGCTCCTACGAGCAGTACTTC.

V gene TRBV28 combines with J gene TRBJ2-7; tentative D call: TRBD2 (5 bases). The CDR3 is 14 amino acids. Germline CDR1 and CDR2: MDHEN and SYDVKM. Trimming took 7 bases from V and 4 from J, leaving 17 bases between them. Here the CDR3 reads CASIPPGFPYEQYF. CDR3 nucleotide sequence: TGTGCCAGCATCCCTCCGGGGTTTCCGTACGAGCAGTACTTC.

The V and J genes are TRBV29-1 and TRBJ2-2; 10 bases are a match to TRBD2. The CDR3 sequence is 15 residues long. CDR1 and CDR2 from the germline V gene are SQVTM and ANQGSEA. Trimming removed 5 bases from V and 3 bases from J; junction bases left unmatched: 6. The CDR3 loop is CSVPSGSGDTGELFF. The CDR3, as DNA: TGCAGCGTTCCTAGCGGGAGTGGGGACACCGGGGAGCTGTTTTTT.

Here the CDR3 DNA reads TGTGCCAGCAGCTTTAGAGGGAGCAGCTCCTACGAGCAGTACTTC. Translating gives CASSFRGSSSYEQYF. The rearrangement links TRBV7-2 to TRBJ2-7; maybe TRBD2 (5 bases). Per the germline V gene, CDR1 is SGHTA and CDR2 is FQGNSA. The CDR3 extends over 15 amino acids. Trimming stripped 3 bases from V and 0 bases from J, with 12 bases between.

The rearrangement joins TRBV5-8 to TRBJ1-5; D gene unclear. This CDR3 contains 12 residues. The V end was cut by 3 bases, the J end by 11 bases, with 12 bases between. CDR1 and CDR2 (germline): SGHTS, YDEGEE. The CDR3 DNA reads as TGTGCCAGCAGCTACCCCATGAGTTCCCAGCATTTT. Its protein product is CASSYPMSSQHF. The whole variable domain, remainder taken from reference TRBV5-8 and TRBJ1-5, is EAGVTQSPTHLIKTRGQQATLRCSPISGHTSVYWYQQALGLGLQFLLWYDEGEERNRGNFPPRFSGRQFPNYSSELNVNALELEDSALYLCASSYPMSSQHFGDGTRLSIL.

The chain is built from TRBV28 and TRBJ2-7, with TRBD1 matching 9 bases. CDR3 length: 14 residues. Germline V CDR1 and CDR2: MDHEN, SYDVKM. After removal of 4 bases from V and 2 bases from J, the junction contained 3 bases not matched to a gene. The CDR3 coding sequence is TGTGCCAGCAGTTCGGGACAGGGAACCTACGAGCAGTACTTC. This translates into CASSSGQGTYEQYF.

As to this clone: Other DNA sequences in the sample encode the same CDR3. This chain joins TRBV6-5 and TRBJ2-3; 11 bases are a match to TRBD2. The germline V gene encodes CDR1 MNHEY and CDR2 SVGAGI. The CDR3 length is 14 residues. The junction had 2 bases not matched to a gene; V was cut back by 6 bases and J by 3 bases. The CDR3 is CASRRTSGTDTQYF. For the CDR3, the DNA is TGTGCCAGCAGACGGACTAGCGGGACAGATACGCAGTATTTT.

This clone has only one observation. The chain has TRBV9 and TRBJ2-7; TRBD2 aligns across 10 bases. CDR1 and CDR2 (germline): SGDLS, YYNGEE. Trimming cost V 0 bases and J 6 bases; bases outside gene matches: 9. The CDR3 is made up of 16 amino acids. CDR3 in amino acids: CASSVAPSGRVREQYF. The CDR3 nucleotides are TGTGCCAGCAGCGTAGCCCCTAGCGGGAGAGTGCGCGAGCAGTACTTC.

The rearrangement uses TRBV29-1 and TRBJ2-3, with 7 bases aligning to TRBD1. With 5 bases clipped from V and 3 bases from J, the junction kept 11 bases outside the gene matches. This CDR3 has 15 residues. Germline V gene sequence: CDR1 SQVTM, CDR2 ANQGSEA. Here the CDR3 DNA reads TGCAGCGTTAAAGCGCAGGGGGTAGGAACAGATACGCAGTATTTT. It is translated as CSVKAQGVGTDTQYF.

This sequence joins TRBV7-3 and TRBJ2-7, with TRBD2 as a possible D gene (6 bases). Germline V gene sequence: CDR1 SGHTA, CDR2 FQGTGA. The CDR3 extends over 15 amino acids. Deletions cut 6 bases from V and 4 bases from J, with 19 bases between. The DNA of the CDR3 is TGTGCCAGCAGTCCCGGTGGGCCCGCGGGATACGAGCAGTACTTC. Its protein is CASSPGGPAGYEQYF.

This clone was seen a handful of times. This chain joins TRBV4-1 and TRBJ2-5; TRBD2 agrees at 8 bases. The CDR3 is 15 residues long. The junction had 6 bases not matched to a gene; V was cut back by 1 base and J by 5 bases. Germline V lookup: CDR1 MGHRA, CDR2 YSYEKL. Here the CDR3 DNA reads TGCGCCAGCAGCCAAGCCCGGGGGGGCGGGGAGACCCAGTACTTC. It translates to CASSQARGGGETQYF.

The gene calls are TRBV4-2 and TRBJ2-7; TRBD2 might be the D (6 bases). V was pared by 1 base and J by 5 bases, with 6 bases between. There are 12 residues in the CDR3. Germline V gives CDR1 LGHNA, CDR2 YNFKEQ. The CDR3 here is CASSQAGDEQYF. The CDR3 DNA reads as TGTGCCAGCAGCCAAGCGGGGGACGAGCAGTACTTC.

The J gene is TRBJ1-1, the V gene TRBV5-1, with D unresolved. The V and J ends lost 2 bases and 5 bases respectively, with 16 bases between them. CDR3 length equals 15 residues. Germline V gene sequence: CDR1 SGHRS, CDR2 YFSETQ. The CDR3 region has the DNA TGCGCCAGCAGCTTAGTAGAACGGTCCCCTACTGAAGCTTTCTTT. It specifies CASSLVERSPTEAFF. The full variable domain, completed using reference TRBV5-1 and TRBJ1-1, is KAGVTQTPRYLIKTRGQQVTLSCSPISGHRSVSWYQQTPGQGLQFLFEYFSETQRNKGNFPGRFSGRQFSNSRSEMNVSTLELGDSALYLCASSLVERSPTEAFFGQGTRLTVV.

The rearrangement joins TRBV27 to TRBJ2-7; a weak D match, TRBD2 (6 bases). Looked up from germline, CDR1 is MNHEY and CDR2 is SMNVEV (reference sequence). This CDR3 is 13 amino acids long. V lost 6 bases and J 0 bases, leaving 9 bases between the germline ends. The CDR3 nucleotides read TGTGCCAGCAGAGGAGCGGGCTCCTACGAGCAGTACTTC. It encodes CASRGAGSYEQYF.

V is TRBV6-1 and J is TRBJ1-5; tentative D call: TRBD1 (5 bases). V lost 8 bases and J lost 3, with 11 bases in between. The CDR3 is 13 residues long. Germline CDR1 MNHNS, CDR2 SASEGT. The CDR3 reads CASGTGFNQPQHF. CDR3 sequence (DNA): TGTGCCAGCGGGACTGGATTCAATCAGCCCCAGCATTTT.

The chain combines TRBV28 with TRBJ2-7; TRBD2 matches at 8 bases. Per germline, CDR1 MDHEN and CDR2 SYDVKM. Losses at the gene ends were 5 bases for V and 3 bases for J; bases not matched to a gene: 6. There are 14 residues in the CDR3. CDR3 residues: CASSPGGIVYEQYF. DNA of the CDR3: TGTGCCAGCAGTCCGGGGGGGATAGTCTACGAGCAGTACTTC.

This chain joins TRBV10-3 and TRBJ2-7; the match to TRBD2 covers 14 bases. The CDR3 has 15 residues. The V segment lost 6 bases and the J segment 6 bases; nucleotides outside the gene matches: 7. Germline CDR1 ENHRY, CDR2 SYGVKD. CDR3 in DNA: TGTGCCATCAGACAGACTAGCGGGAGGGCCGGCGAGCAGTACTTC. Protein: CAIRQTSGRAGEQYF.

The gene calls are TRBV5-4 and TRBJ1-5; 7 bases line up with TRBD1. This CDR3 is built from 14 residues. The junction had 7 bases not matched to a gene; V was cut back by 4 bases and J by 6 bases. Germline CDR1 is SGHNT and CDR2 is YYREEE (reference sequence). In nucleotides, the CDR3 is TGTGCCAGCAGCGAGGGGGCGGACGGTCAGCCCCAGCATTTT. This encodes CASSEGADGQPQHF.

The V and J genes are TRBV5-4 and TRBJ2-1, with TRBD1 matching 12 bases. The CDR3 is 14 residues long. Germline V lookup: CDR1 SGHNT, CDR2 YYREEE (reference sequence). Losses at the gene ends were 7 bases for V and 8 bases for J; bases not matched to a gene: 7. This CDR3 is CASRGTGGLDEQFF. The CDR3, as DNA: TGTGCCAGCCGGGGGACAGGGGGCCTCGATGAGCAGTTCTTC.

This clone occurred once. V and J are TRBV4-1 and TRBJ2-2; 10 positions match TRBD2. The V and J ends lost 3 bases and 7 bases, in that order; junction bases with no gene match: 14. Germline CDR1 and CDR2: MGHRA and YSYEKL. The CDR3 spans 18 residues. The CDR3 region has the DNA TGCGCCAGCAGCCAGCCGGGACTAGCGAGATTCGGAAGCGGGGAGCTGTTTTTT. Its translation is CASSQPGLARFGSGELFF.